This paragraph reports one T cell receptor (beta chain). Antigen specificity is unknown. Being one base from a much bigger clone, this may be a read error. The memory fraction was CD4+CD45RO+CD25- cells. Study results and limitations: Larger-cohort validation covered only one TCR beta V-J rearrangement. In terms of TCR gene usage, tumor memory CD4+ T cells clustered together with blood and lymph node memory CD4+ cells, as well as with lymph node naive CD4+ cells.

Trimming stripped 5 bases from V and 5 bases from J, with 7 bases between. The germline CDR1 and CDR2 sequences are SEHNR and FQNEAQ (reference sequence). The CDR3 contains 12 residues. Full-length variable regions came from constant-region reverse primers plus semi-nested Nested Universal Primer A PCR. A single record per CDR3 protein comes from TCRdb applying MiXCR to the 5' RACE reads. The table records about 42,000 distinct CDR3 sequences, about 32% of them present only once. The source material was tumor-infiltrating memory CD4+ T cells sorted from the breast tumor. The subset is: memory CD4+ T cells, CD4+CD45RO+CD25-. V gene TRBV7-9 combines with J gene TRBJ2-1; D call uncertain. The origin of this receptor is a female donor with breast cancer. CDR3 DNA: TGTGCCAGCAGCCACCGGAACAATGAGCAGTTCTTC. This gives the protein CASSHRNNEQFF.